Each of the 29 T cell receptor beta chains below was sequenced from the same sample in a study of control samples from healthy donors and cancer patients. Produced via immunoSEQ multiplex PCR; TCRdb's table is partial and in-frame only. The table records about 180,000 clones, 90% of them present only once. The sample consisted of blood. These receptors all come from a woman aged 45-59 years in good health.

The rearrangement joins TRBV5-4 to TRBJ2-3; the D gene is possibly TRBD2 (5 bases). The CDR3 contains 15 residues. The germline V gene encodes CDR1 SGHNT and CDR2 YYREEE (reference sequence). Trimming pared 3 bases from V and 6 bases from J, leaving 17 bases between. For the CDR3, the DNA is TGTGCCAGCAGCTGGACCGGGTTTCGGGGTGATACGCAGTATTTT. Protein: CASSWTGFRGDTQYF.

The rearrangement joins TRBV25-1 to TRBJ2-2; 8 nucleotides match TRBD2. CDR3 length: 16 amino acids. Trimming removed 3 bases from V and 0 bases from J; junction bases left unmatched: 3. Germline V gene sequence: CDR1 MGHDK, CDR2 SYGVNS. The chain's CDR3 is CASSDIAGSNTGELFF. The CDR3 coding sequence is TGTGCCAGCAGTGATATAGCGGGATCGAACACCGGGGAGCTGTTTTTT.

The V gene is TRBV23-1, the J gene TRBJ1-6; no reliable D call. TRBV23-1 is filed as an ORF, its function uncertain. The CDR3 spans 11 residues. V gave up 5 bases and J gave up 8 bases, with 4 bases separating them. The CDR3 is CASSTHSPLHF. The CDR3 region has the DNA TGCGCCAGCAGTACTCATTCACCCCTCCACTTT.

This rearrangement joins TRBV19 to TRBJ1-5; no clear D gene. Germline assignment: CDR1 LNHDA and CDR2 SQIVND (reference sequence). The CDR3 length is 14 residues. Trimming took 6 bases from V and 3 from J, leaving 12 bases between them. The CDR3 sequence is CASSRGSSNQPQHF. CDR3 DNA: TGTGCCAGTAGCCGAGGCAGTTCCAATCAGCCCCAGCATTTT.

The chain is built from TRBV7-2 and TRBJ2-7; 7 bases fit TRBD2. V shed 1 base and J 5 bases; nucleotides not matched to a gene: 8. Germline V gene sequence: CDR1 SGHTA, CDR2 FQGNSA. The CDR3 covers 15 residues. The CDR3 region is CASSLVVGGINEQYF. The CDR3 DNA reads TGTGCCAGCAGCTTAGTGGTGGGAGGGATTAACGAGCAGTACTTC.

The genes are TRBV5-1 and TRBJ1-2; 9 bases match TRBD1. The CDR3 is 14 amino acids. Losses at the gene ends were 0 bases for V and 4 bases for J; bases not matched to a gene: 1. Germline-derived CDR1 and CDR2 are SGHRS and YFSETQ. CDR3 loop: CASSLGTGAYGYTF. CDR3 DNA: TGCGCCAGCAGCTTGGGGACAGGGGCCTATGGCTACACCTTC.

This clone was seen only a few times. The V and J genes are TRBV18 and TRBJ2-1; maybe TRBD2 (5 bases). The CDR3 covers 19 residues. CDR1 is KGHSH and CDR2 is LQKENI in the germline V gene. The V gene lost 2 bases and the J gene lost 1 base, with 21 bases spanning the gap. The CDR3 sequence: CASSPSGFRPDGSYNEQFF. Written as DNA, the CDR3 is TGTGCCAGCTCACCATCGGGGTTCCGACCCGATGGTTCCTACAATGAGCAGTTCTTC.

The CDR3 region has the DNA TGTGCTAGTGGTTTGGTACTTCCCCAGGGGAGCTCTGGAAACACCATATATTTT. Translating gives CASGLVLPQGSSGNTIYF. This chain links TRBV12-5 with TRBJ1-3; D may be TRBD1 (6 bases). The V gene's germline CDR1 is LGHNT and CDR2 FRNRAP. Trimming removed 0 bases from V and 0 bases from J, with 15 bases in between. The CDR3 runs 18 residues.

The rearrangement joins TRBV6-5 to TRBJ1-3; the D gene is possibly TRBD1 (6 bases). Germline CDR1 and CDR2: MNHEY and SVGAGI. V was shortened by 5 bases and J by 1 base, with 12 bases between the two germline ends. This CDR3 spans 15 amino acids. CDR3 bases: TGTGCCAGCAGTAGGGACACAAGATCTGGAAACACCATATATTTT. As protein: CASSRDTRSGNTIYF.

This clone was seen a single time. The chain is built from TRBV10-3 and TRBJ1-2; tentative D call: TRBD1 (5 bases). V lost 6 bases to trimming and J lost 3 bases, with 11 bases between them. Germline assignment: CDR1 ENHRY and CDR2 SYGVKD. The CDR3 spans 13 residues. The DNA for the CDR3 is TGTGCCATCAGAGGGGAGGCTGACTATGGCTACACCTTC. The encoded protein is CAIRGEADYGYTF.

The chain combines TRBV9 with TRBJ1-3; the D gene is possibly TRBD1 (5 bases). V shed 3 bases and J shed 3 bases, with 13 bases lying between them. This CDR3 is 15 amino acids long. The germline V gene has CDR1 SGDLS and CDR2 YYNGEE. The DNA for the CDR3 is TGTGCCAGCAGCGGGGGCGGGATAGGTGGAAACACCATATATTTT. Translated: CASSGGGIGGNTIYF.

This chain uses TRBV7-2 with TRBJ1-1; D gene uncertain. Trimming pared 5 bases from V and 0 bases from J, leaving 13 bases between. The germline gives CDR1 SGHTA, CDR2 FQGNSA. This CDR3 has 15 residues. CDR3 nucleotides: TGTGCCAGCAGCCAAGGTGGCGGCATGAACACTGAAGCTTTCTTT. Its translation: CASSQGGGMNTEAFF.

This chain's CDR3 is CASSQDWPGSYNEQFF. The DNA of the CDR3 is TGTGCCAGCAGCCAAGATTGGCCCGGCTCCTACAATGAGCAGTTCTTC. The chain employs TRBV14 and TRBJ2-1, with D uncertain. Germline assignment: CDR1 SGHDN and CDR2 FVKESK. V lost 0 bases and J 0 bases, leaving 9 bases between the germline ends. The CDR3 runs 16 residues.

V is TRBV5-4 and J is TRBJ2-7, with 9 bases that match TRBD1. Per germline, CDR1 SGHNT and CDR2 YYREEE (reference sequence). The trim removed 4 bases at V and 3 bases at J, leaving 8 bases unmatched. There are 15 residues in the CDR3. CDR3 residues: CASSGRGQGFYEQYF. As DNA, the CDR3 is TGTGCCAGCAGCGGACGGGGACAGGGTTTCTACGAGCAGTACTTC.

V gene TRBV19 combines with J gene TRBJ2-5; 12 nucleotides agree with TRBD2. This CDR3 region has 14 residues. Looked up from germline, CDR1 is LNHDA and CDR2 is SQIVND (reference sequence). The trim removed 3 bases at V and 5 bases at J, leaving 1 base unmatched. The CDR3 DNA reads TGTGCCAGTAGTATCGGACTAGCGGGGGAGACCCAGTACTTC. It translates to CASSIGLAGETQYF.

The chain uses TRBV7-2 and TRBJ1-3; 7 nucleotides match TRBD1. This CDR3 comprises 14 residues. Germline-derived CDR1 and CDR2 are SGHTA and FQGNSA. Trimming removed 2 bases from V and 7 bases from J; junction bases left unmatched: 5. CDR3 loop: CASSLTQGRNTIYF. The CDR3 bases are TGTGCCAGCAGCTTAACACAGGGGAGGAACACCATATATTTT.

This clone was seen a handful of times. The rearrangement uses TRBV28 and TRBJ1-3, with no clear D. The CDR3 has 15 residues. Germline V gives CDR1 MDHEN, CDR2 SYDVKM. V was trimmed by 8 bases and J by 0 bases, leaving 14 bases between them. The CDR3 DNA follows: TGTGCCAGCGCACGAAGACGGTACTCTGGAAACACCATATATTTT. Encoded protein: CASARRRYSGNTIYF.

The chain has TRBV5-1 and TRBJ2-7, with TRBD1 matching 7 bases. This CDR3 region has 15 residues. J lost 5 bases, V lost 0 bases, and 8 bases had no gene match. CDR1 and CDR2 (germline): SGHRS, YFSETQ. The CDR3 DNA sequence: TGCGCCAGCAGCTTGGAGCTACAGGGGTTAAACGAGCAGTACTTC. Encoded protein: CASSLELQGLNEQYF.

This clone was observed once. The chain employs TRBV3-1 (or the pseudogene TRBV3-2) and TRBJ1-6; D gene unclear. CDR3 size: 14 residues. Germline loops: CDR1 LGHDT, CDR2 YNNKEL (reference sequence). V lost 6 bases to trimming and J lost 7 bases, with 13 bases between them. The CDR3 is CASSQNSQNSPLHF. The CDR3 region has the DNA TGTGCCAGCAGTCAAAATTCACAGAATTCACCCCTCCACTTT.

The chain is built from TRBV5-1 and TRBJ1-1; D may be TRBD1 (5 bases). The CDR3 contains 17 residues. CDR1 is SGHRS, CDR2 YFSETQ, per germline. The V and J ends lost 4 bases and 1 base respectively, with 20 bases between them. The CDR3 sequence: CASSSLSTARGNTEAFF. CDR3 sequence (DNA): TGCGCCAGCAGCAGCTTGTCGACAGCGAGGGGGAACACTGAAGCTTTCTTT. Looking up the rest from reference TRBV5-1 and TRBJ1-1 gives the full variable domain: KAGVTQTPRYLIKTRGQQVTLSCSPISGHRSVSWYQQTPGQGLQFLFEYFSETQRNKGNFPGRFSGRQFSNSRSEMNVSTLELGDSALYLCASSSLSTARGNTEAFFGQGTRLTVV.

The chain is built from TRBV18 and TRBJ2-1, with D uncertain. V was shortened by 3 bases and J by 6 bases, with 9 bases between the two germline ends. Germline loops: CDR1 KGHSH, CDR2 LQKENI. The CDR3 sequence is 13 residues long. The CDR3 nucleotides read TGTGCCAGCTCACCTGCTAGGTCCAATGAGCAGTTCTTC. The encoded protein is CASSPARSNEQFF. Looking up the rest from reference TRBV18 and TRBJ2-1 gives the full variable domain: NAGVMQNPRHLVRRRGQEARLRCSPMKGHSHVYWYRQLPEEGLKFMVYLQKENIIDESGMPKERFSAEFPKEGPSILRIQQVVRGDSAAYFCASSPARSNEQFFGPGTRLTVL.

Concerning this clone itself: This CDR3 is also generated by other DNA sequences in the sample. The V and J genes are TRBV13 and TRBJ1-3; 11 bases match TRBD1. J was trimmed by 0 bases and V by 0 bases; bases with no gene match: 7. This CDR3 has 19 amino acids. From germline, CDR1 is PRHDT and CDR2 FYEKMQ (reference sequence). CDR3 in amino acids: CASSLGGQGGLSSGNTIYF. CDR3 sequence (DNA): TGTGCCAGCAGCTTAGGGGGACAGGGGGGCTTAAGCTCTGGAAACACCATATATTTT.

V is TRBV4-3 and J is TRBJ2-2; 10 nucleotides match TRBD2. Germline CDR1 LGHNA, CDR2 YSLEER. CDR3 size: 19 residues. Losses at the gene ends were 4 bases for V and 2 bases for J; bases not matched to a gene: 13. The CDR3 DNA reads TGCGCCAGCAGCCTTCCTCTAGCGGGGGATGACTCTAACACCGGGGAGCTGTTTTTT. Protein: CASSLPLAGDDSNTGELFF.

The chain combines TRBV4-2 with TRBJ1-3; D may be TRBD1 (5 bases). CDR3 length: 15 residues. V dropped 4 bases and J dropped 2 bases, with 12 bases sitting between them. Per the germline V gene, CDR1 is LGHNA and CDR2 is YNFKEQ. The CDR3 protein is CASSPSEGPGNTIYF. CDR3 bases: TGTGCCAGCAGCCCCTCGGAGGGACCTGGAAACACCATATATTTT.

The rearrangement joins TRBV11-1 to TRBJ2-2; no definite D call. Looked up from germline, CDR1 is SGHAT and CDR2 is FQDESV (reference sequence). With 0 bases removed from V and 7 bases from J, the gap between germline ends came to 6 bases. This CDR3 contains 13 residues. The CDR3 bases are TGTGCCAGCAGCTTAGCGCTGGACGGGGAGCTGTTTTTT. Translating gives CASSLALDGELFF.

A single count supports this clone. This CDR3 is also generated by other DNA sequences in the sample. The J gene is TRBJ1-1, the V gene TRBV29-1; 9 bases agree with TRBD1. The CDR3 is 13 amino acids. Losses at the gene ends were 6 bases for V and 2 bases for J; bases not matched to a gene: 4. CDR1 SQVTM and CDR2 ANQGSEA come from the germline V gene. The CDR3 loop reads CSVGQGGNTEAFF. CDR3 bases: TGCAGCGTGGGACAGGGTGGAAACACTGAAGCTTTCTTT.

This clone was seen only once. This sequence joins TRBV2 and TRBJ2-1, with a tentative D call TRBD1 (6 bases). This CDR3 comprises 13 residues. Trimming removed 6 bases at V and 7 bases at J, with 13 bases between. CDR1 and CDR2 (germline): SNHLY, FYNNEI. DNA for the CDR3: TGTGCCAGCAGCACACAGGGTGGGAATGAGCAGTTCTTC. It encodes CASSTQGGNEQFF.

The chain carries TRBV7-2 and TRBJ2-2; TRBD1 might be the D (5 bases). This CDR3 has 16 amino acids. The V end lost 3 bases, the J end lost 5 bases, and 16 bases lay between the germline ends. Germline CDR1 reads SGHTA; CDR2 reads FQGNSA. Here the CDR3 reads CASSFDSRQWTGELFF. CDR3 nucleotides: TGTGCCAGCAGCTTTGACTCTAGACAGTGGACCGGGGAGCTGTTTTTT. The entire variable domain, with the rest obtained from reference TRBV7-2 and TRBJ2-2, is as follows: GAGVSQSPSNKVTEKGKDVELRCDPISGHTALYWYRQSLGQGLEFLIYFQGNSAPDKSGLPSDRFSAERTGGSVSTLTIQRTQQEDSAVYLCASSFDSRQWTGELFFGEGSRLTVL.

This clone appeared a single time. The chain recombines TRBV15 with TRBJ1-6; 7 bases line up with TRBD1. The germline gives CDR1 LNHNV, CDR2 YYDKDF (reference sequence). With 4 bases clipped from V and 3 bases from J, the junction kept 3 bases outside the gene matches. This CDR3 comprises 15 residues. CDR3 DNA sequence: TGTGCCACCAGCACTCGGACAGGCTATAATTCACCCCTCCACTTT. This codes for CATSTRTGYNSPLHF. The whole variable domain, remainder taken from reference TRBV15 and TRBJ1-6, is DAMVIQNPRYQVTQFGKPVTLSCSQTLNHNVMYWYQQKSSQAPKLLFHYYDKDFNNEADTPDNFQSRRPNTSFCFLDIRSPGLGDTAMYLCATSTRTGYNSPLHFGNGTRLTVT.